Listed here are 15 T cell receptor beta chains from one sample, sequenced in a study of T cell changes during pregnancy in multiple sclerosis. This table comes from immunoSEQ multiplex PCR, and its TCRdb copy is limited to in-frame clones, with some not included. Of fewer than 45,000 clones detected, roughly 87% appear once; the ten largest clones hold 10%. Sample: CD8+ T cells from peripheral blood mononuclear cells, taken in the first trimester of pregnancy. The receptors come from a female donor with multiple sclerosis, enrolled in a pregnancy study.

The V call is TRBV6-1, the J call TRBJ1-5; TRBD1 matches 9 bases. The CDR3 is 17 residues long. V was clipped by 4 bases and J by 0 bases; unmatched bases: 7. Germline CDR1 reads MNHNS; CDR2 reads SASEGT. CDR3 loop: CASSVRDRDHSNQPQHF. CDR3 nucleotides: TGTGCCAGCAGTGTTCGGGACAGGGATCATAGCAATCAGCCCCAGCATTTT.

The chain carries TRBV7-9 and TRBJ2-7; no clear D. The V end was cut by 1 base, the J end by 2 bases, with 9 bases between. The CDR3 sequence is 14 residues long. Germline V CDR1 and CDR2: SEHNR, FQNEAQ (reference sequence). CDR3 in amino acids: CASSLDLLAYEQYF. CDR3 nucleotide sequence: TGTGCCAGCAGCTTAGATCTTCTAGCCTACGAGCAGTACTTC.

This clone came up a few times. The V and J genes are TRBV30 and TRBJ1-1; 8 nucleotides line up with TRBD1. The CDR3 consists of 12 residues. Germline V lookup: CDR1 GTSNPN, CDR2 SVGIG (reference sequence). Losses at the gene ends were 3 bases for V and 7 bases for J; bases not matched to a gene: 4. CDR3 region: CAWSRTGIEAFF. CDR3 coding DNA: TGTGCCTGGAGCAGGACAGGGATTGAAGCTTTCTTT.

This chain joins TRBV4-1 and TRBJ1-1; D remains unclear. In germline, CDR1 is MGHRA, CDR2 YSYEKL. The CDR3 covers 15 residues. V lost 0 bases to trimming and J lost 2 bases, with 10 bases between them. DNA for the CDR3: TGCGCCAGCAGCCAAGACCAGGCACCAAACACTGAAGCTTTCTTT. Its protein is CASSQDQAPNTEAFF.

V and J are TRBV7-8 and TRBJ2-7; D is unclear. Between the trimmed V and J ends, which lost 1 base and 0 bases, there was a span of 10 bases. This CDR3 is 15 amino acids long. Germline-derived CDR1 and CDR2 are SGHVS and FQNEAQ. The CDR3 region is CASSLDPGLSYEQYF. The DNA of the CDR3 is TGTGCCAGCAGCTTAGATCCAGGCCTCTCCTACGAGCAGTACTTC.

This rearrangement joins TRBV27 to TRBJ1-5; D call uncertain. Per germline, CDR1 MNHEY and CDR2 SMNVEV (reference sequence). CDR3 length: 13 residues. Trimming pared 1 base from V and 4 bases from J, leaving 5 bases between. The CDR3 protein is CASSLFENQPQHF. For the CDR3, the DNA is TGTGCCAGCAGTTTATTTGAGAATCAGCCCCAGCATTTT.

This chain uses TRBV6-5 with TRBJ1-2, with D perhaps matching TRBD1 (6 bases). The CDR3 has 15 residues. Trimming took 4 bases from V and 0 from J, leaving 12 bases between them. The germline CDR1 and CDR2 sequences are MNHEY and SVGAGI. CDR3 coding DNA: TGTGCCAGCAGTTCCCCGAGACAGGCTAACTATGGCTACACCTTC. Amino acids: CASSSPRQANYGYTF.

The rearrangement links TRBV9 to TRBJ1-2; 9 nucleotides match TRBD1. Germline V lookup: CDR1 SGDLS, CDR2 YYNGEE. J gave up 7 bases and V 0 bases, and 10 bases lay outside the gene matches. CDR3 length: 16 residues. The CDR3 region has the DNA TGTGCCAGCAGCGTAGATGGAGGGACAGGGATGGTTGGCTACACCTTC. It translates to CASSVDGGTGMVGYTF.

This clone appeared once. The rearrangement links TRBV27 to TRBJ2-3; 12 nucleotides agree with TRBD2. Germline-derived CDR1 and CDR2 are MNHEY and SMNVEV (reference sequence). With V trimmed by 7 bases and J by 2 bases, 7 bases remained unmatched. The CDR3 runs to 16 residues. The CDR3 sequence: CASTQLAGGLTDTQYF. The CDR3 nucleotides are TGTGCCAGCACCCAACTAGCGGGAGGCCTCACAGATACGCAGTATTTT.

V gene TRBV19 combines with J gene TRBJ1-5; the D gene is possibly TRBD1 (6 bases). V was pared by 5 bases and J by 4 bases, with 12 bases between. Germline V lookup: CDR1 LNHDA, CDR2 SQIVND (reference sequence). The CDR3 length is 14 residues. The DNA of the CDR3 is TGTGCCAGTAGTGCCGGACAGAAGAATCAGCCCCAGCATTTT. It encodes CASSAGQKNQPQHF.

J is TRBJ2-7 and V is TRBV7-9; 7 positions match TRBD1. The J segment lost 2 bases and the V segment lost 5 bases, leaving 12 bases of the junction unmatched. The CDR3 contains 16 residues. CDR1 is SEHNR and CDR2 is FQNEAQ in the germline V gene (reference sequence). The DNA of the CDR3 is TGTGCCAGCAGCAGTCCAAGGACAGGACATCCCTACGAGCAGTACTTC. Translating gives CASSSPRTGHPYEQYF.

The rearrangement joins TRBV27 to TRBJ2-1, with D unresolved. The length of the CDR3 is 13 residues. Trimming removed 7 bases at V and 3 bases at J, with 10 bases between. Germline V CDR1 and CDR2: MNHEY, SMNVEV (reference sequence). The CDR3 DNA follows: TGTGCCAGCACGACATGGAACTACAATGAGCAGTTCTTC. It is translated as CASTTWNYNEQFF.

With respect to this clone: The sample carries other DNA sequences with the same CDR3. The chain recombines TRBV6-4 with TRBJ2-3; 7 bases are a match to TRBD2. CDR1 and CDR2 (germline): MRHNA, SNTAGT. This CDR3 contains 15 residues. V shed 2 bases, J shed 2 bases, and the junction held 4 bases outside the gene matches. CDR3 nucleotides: TGTGCCAGCAGTGACGGTGGGGGGGACACAGATACGCAGTATTTT. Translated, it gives CASSDGGGDTDTQYF.

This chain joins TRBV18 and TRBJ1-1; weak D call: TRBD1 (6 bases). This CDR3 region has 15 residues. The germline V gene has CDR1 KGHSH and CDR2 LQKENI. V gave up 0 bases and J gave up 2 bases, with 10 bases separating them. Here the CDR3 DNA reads TGTGCCAGCTCACCACCCAGGGGAGCTAACACTGAAGCTTTCTTT. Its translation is CASSPPRGANTEAFF.

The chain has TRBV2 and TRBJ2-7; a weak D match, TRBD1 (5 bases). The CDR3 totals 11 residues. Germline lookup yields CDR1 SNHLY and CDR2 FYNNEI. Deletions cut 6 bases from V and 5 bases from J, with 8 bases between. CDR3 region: CASSRTNEQYF. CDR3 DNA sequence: TGTGCCAGCAGCCGGACAAACGAGCAGTACTTC. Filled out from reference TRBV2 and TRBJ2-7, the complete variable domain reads EPEVTQTPSHQVTQMGQEVILRCVPISNHLYFYWYRQILGQKVEFLVSFYNNEISEKSEIFDDQFSVERPDGSNFTLKIRSTKLEDSAMYFCASSRTNEQYFGPGTRLTVT.